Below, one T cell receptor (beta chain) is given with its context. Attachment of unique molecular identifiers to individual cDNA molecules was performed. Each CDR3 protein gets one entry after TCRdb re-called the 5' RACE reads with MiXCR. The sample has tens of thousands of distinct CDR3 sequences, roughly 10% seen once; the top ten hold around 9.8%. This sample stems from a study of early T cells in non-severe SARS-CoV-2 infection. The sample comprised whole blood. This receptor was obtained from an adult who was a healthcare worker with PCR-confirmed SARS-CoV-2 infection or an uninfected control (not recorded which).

DNA for the CDR3: TGTGCCAGCAGCTTAGCTCTAACTTCTCGCACAGATACGCAGTATTTT. Its translation is CASSLALTSRTDTQYF. This chain connects TRBV11-2 to TRBJ2-3; no reliable D call. The germline CDR1 and CDR2 sequences are SGHAT and FQNNGV. The CDR3 runs to 16 residues. Trimming pared 1 base from V and 1 base from J, leaving 12 bases between.